Here is one T cell receptor beta chain with its context. This entry belongs to a study of T cell responses to AZD1222 COVID-19 vaccine. Here immunoSEQ multiplex PCR was the method, and the copy in TCRdb shows in-frame clones only, minus some. This table has about 130,000 clones, over 85% appearing once. V dropped 2 bases and J dropped 9 bases, with 11 bases sitting between them. Germline CDR1 reads LGHNA; CDR2 reads YSLEER. The CDR3 length is 13 residues. The gene calls are TRBV4-3 and TRBJ2-1; tentative D call: TRBD1 (6 bases). This receptor was obtained from an adult who received the AZD1222 COVID-19 vaccine. Sequencing used peripheral blood, obtained 28 days after the second AZD1222 dose. CDR3 bases: TGCGCCAGCAGCCAATACAGGGCATTTGAGCAGTTCTTC. Translating it yields CASSQYRAFEQFF.